This TCR beta chain was sequenced during a study of monozygotic twins with inflammatory bowel disease. TCRdb reanalyzed the 5' RACE reads and collapses them to one entry per CDR3 protein, without DNA. The table lists about 330,000 distinct CDR3 sequences. Every single donor had a roughly 2.5 ml blood sample drawn. The TCR was taken from a human donor with ulcerative colitis or Crohn's disease, or a healthy co-twin of an affected twin (not recorded which). Sequenced input: blood.

CDR3 residues: CASSRGAALAGALHEQFF. The chain couples TRBV11-2 to TRBJ2-1; absent DNA, TCRdb's TRBD2 call cannot be checked. Germline V CDR1 and CDR2: SGHAT, FQNNGV. The CDR3 loop spans 18 amino acids.